Following are 30 T cell receptor beta chains from one sample sequenced in a study of identical twins. MiXCR, applied by TCRdb to the 5' RACE reads, yields one record per CDR3 protein. The table shows roughly 350,000 distinct CDR3 sequences, with 9% occurring only once. The sequencing sample was made of naive T cells sorted from blood. Receptors were obtained from a woman aged 45-59 years in good health.

The J gene is TRBJ2-4, the V gene TRBV29-1; D may correspond to TRBD1 or TRBD2 (6 bases each). V was clipped by 3 bases and J by 8 bases, with 20 bases between them. CDR3 length equals 15 residues. The germline V gene encodes CDR1 SQVTM and CDR2 ANQGSEA. In nucleotides, the CDR3 is TGCAGCGTTGATCCTGTCTCACAGGGCGGGGACATTCAGTACTTC. Translated, it gives CSVDPVSQGGDIQYF.

This chain uses TRBV24-1 with TRBJ2-1; 7 bases fit TRBD2. The V gene's germline CDR1 is KGHDR and CDR2 SFDVKD. The CDR3 runs to 13 residues. After removal of 8 bases from V and 4 bases from J, the junction contained 4 bases not matched to a gene. The CDR3 spells CATTGGIYNEQFF. The CDR3 DNA follows: TGTGCCACCACCGGGGGGATTTACAATGAGCAGTTCTTC.

In its sample, this clonotype was seen a few times. Here the CDR3 reads CASCDLQGLTDTQYF. Here the CDR3 DNA reads TGTGCCAGCTGTGACCTCCAGGGCCTAACGGATACGCAGTATTTT. The V call is TRBV12-3 or TRBV12-4, the J call TRBJ2-3, with D possibly TRBD1 on 5 matching bases. Trimming removed 8 bases at V and 6 bases at J, with 21 bases between. CDR3 length: 15 amino acids.

This clonotype was counted at least ten times. This chain links TRBV3-1 with TRBJ2-1, with D hard to call. This CDR3 has 13 amino acids. Germline values: CDR1 LGHDT, CDR2 YNNKEL (reference sequence). V lost 0 bases to trimming and J lost 10 bases, with 10 bases between them. CDR3 in DNA: TGTGCCAGCAGCCAAGATCGCCTAACAGAGCAGTTCTTC. Translation: CASSQDRLTEQFF.

V gene TRBV27 combines with J gene TRBJ1-2, with 10 bases identical to TRBD1. This CDR3 region has 14 residues. V lost 8 bases and J lost 1; bases outside the gene matches: 4. Germline V gene data show CDR1 as MNHEY and CDR2 as SMNVEV (reference sequence). The CDR3 nucleotides are TGTGCCAGCGGGACAGGGGACGATAACTATGGCTACACCTTC. Translated: CASGTGDDNYGYTF.

This chain connects TRBV5-1 to TRBJ2-3; 7 positions match TRBD1. V trimming: 4 bases; J trimming: 0 bases; junction bases outside the gene matches: 2. Looked up from germline, CDR1 is SGHRS and CDR2 is YFSETQ. The CDR3 is 14 residues long. CDR3 in DNA: TGCGCCAGCAGCGCGGACAGGAGCACAGATACGCAGTATTTT. Protein product: CASSADRSTDTQYF.

The genes are TRBV11-3 and TRBJ2-3, with 10 bases fitting TRBD1. Germline CDR1 is SGHNT and CDR2 is YENEEA. V lost 1 base and J lost 3; bases outside the gene matches: 4. This CDR3 is 16 amino acids long. The CDR3 DNA follows: TGTGCCAGCAGCTTAGTGACAGGGGGCCAGACAGATACGCAGTATTTT. Encoded protein: CASSLVTGGQTDTQYF.

This clonotype was counted between two and nine times. This sequence joins TRBV20-1 and TRBJ1-5; unclear D gene. The CDR3 loop spans 14 amino acids. Looked up from germline, CDR1 is DFQATT and CDR2 is SNEGSKA (reference sequence). The V end was cut by 1 base, the J end by 2 bases, with 9 bases between. The CDR3 nucleotides are TGCAGTGCTAGAGGGTCAGGCGGCAATCAGCCCCAGCATTTT. Translated, it gives CSARGSGGNQPQHF.

A few counts support this clonotype. V is TRBV18 and J is TRBJ1-5, with D uncertain. Trimming shortened V by 1 base and J by 4 bases, and 5 bases separated the two germline ends. The CDR3 length is 13 residues. CDR1 and CDR2 from the germline V gene are KGHSH and LQKENI. DNA of the CDR3: TGTGCCAGCTCACCACGGCAGAATCAGCCCCAGCATTTT. Amino acids: CASSPRQNQPQHF.

This clonotype was observed a handful of times. V gene TRBV21-1 combines with J gene TRBJ1-5. TRBV21-1 is a pseudogene locus. CDR3 length: 16 amino acids. The DNA of the CDR3 is TGTGCCAGCAGCGGCGGGTGGAGAAATAGCAATCAGCCCCAGCATTTT. It specifies CASSGGWRNSNQPQHF.

This clonotype has at least ten counts. The chain recombines TRBV6-2 or TRBV6-3 with TRBJ2-1; 9 bases map to TRBD2. J gave up 7 bases and V 6 bases, and 13 bases lay outside the gene matches. There are 16 residues in the CDR3. Germline CDR1 reads MNHEY; CDR2 reads SVGEGT. CDR3 in DNA: TGTGCCAGCAGCCTACTCTTAGCGGGAGTAGGAAATGAGCAGTTCTTC. Translated: CASSLLLAGVGNEQFF.

This clonotype was observed a few times. This chain uses TRBV3-1 with TRBJ1-3; TRBD1 aligns across 9 bases. Germline V lookup: CDR1 LGHDT, CDR2 YNNKEL (reference sequence). The ends lost 0 bases at V and 4 bases at J; junction bases unmatched: 13. The CDR3 is made up of 19 amino acids. In DNA, the CDR3 is TGTGCCAGCAGCCAAGATGGGACAGGGAGGTCGTCTTACGGAAACACCATATATTTT. This codes for CASSQDGTGRSSYGNTIYF.

This clonotype was picked up many times. The chain combines TRBV12-5 with TRBJ2-1, with D uncertain. CDR1 and CDR2 (germline): LGHNT, FRNRAP. This CDR3 region has 10 residues. Trimming shortened V by 4 bases and J by 12 bases, and 7 bases separated the two germline ends. CDR3 residues: CASGSPGQFF. In nucleotides, the CDR3 is TGTGCTAGTGGTTCCCCTGGGCAGTTCTTC.

V is TRBV7-9 and J is TRBJ2-7; D not certain. Germline V lookup: CDR1 SEHNR, CDR2 FQNEAQ (reference sequence). The CDR3 has 12 amino acids. Between the trimmed V and J ends, which lost 5 bases and 6 bases, there was a span of 11 bases. The chain's CDR3 is CASSDTQPEQYF. CDR3 DNA: TGTGCCAGCAGCGACACGCAGCCCGAGCAGTACTTC.

This clonotype was seen at least ten times. V and J are TRBV5-1 and TRBJ2-4, with a tentative D call TRBD1 (5 bases). The CDR3 runs to 15 residues. V was clipped by 5 bases and J by 9 bases, with 21 bases between them. Germline V gene sequence: CDR1 SGHRS, CDR2 YFSETQ. The CDR3 region has the DNA TGCGCCAGCAGGCTTCGGTCGGCAGGGTCGGTCATTCAGTACTTC. As protein: CASRLRSAGSVIQYF.

This clonotype was found many times. The CDR3 coding sequence is TGTGCCAGCAGCCCTTTAGGATCCTACAATGAGCAGTTCTTC. Its translation is CASSPLGSYNEQFF. The chain combines TRBV14 with TRBJ2-1, with no clear D. The V gene lost 4 bases and the J gene lost 1 base, with 8 bases spanning the gap. Germline CDR1 SGHDN, CDR2 FVKESK. CDR3 length: 14 amino acids.

The chain employs TRBV20-1 and TRBJ2-1, with 14 bases lining up with TRBD2. CDR1 DFQATT and CDR2 SNEGSKA come from the germline V gene (reference sequence). The CDR3 is made up of 17 amino acids. J was trimmed by 6 bases and V by 0 bases; bases with no gene match: 7. For the CDR3, the DNA is TGCAGTGCTAGAGAAATAAAAGGGACTAGCGGGAGCAATGAGCAGTTCTTC. As protein: CSAREIKGTSGSNEQFF.

The chain couples TRBV7-9 to TRBJ2-2, with D unresolved. The CDR3 is made up of 16 amino acids. Germline V lookup: CDR1 SEHNR, CDR2 FQNEAQ (reference sequence). V was clipped by 2 bases and J by 7 bases, with 17 bases between them. The CDR3 here is CASSLKGKETGGELFF. The CDR3 bases are TGTGCCAGCAGCTTAAAGGGAAAGGAGACTGGCGGGGAGCTGTTTTTT.

Points on this clonotype: A much larger clone differs from this one at a single base, so this may be a read error. The V call is TRBV5-5, the J call TRBJ2-2, with a possible D match to TRBD1 (5 bases). The CDR3 spans 15 residues. CDR1 SGHKS and CDR2 YYEKEE come from the germline V gene (reference sequence). DNA for the CDR3: TGTGCCAGCGGCTTGGGGCAGAGCAACACCGGGGAGCTGTTTTTT. Protein: CASGLGQSNTGELFF.

This clonotype was counted at least ten times. V is TRBV29-1 and J is TRBJ1-1, with 7 nucleotides matching TRBD1. The trim removed 7 bases at V and 0 bases at J, leaving 8 bases unmatched. In germline, CDR1 is SQVTM, CDR2 ANQGSEA. The CDR3 length is 14 residues. The CDR3 region has the DNA TGCAGCGGGTATTGGACAGGCCTGAACACTGAAGCTTTCTTT. This encodes CSGYWTGLNTEAFF.

This clonotype was seen ten or more times. The rearrangement links TRBV18 to TRBJ2-2, with 8 bases aligning to TRBD1. The germline V gene encodes CDR1 KGHSH and CDR2 LQKENI. The CDR3 is 16 amino acids. The ends lost 2 bases at V and 7 bases at J; junction bases unmatched: 9. In nucleotides, the CDR3 is TGTGCCAGCTCACCAGACCGGACAGGGCGAGGCGGGGAGCTGTTTTTT. Translated, it gives CASSPDRTGRGGELFF.

With regard to this clonotype: The germline gene is not matched at one end of the junction; a read error may be the cause. This sequence joins TRBV20-1 and TRBJ1-1, with 7 bases that match TRBD1. The CDR3 consists of 13 residues. Germline V CDR1 and CDR2: DFQATT, SNEGSKA (reference sequence). The chain's CDR3 is CSARQGVNAEAFF. As DNA, the CDR3 is TGCAGTGCTAGGCAGGGGGTGAACGCTGAAGCTTTCTTT.

The rearrangement joins TRBV6-2 or TRBV6-3 to TRBJ2-7; D not certain. Germline CDR1 reads MNHEY; CDR2 reads SVGEGT. V was pared by 3 bases and J by 0 bases, with 9 bases between. The CDR3 length is 14 residues. CDR3 bases: TGTGCCAGCAGTTATAGTCTCTCCTCCTACGAGCAGTACGTC. Translating gives CASSYSLSSYEQYV.

This clonotype was seen more than once but under ten times. The rearrangement links TRBV20-1 to TRBJ2-6; 7 nucleotides agree with TRBD1. The V gene's germline CDR1 is DFQATT and CDR2 SNEGSKA (reference sequence). V dropped 1 base and J dropped 0; count of bases not matched to a gene: 12. The CDR3 sequence is 19 residues long. CDR3 DNA sequence: TGCAGTGCTAGAGTGCCCACAGGGGTCAAAGTCTCTGGGGCCAACGTCCTGACTTTC. This encodes CSARVPTGVKVSGANVLTF.

The V gene is TRBV5-1, the J gene TRBJ2-2; the match to TRBD1 covers 7 bases. V was clipped by 4 bases and J by 0 bases; unmatched bases: 3. Germline CDR1 is SGHRS and CDR2 is YFSETQ. The CDR3 loop spans 15 amino acids. CDR3 sequence reads: CASSVGGANTGELFF. The CDR3 DNA follows: TGCGCCAGCAGCGTAGGGGGCGCGAACACCGGGGAGCTGTTTTTT. The variable domain in full, completed from reference TRBV5-1 and TRBJ2-2, reads KAGVTQTPRYLIKTRGQQVTLSCSPISGHRSVSWYQQTPGQGLQFLFEYFSETQRNKGNFPGRFSGRQFSNSRSEMNVSTLELGDSALYLCASSVGGANTGELFFGEGSRLTVL.

This clonotype appeared a few times. The chain uses TRBV5-1 and TRBJ2-2, with 10 bases matching TRBD1. This CDR3 is built from 16 residues. Germline V gene data show CDR1 as SGHRS and CDR2 as YFSETQ. J was trimmed by 4 bases and V by 3 bases; bases with no gene match: 6. CDR3 DNA sequence: TGCGCCAGCAGCTCAACCCGGACAGGGGGCACCGGGGAGCTGTTTTTT. Residues: CASSSTRTGGTGELFF.

This clonotype appeared a few times. The chain carries TRBV4-1 and TRBJ2-7, with a weak D call TRBD1 (6 bases). CDR1 and CDR2 (germline): MGHRA, YSYEKL. The V and J ends lost 2 bases and 4 bases respectively, with 15 bases between them. CDR3 length: 15 residues. The CDR3 loop reads CASSQTYRDRYEQYF. In nucleotides, the CDR3 is TGCGCCAGCAGCCAAACCTACAGGGATCGATACGAGCAGTACTTC.

This chain joins TRBV12-3 or TRBV12-4 and TRBJ2-1; TRBD1 is a possible D gene (6 bases). This CDR3 comprises 14 residues. V was trimmed by 3 bases and J by 6 bases, leaving 12 bases between them. The CDR3 nucleotides are TGTGCCAGCAGTTTTGCCAGGGGCCTCAATGAGCAGTTCTTC. Translation: CASSFARGLNEQFF.

This clonotype has just a few counts. CDR3 sequence: CASSLDLPRGYSPYNEQFF. DNA for the CDR3: TGCGCCAGCAGCTTGGATCTCCCTCGGGGCTATAGTCCCTACAATGAGCAGTTCTTC. The gene calls are TRBV5-1 and TRBJ2-1; D possibly matches TRBD1 or TRBD2 (5 bases each). CDR1 and CDR2 (germline): SGHRS, YFSETQ. V lost 0 bases and J 2 bases, leaving 21 bases between the germline ends. The CDR3 spans 19 residues.

This clonotype was detected many times. The chain combines TRBV5-1 with TRBJ2-5; possibly TRBD1 for D (5 bases). The CDR3 is made up of 15 amino acids. Looked up from germline, CDR1 is SGHRS and CDR2 is YFSETQ. V lost 2 bases and J lost 3, with 14 bases in between. CDR3 DNA sequence: TGCGCCAGCAGCTTCCATCCAAAACAGGAAGAGACCCAGTACTTC. It is translated as CASSFHPKQEETQYF. Full variable domain (outside the CDR3, taken from reference TRBV5-1 and TRBJ2-5): KAGVTQTPRYLIKTRGQQVTLSCSPISGHRSVSWYQQTPGQGLQFLFEYFSETQRNKGNFPGRFSGRQFSNSRSEMNVSTLELGDSALYLCASSFHPKQEETQYFGPGTRLLVL.